Listed below are T cell receptor beta chains from one sample, sequenced in a study of T cell responses to AZD1222 COVID-19 vaccine. Method: immunoSEQ multiplex PCR; TCRdb's copy keeps in-frame clones and lacks some. Counted here are 99,000 or so clones, approximately 87% occurring once; the ten biggest clones make up 2% to 3%. Sequencing was performed on peripheral blood, taken on day 0 of AZD1222 vaccination. These receptors came from an adult in good health. The CDR3 runs from the conserved cysteine through the conserved F or W. A D gene is named only where the DNA matches it firmly. Only part of the rows carry a size: once, few, many, or a class if the clone is expanded.

few	-	TRBJ1-6	TRBV12-3/TRBV12-4	CASSTGRPLHF	TGTGCCAGCAGCACGGGGAGACCCCTCCACTTT
once	TRBD1	TRBJ1-2	TRBV27	CASSSNDRGSYGYTF	TGTGCCAGCAGTTCGAACGACAGGGGTAGCTATGGCTACACCTTC
-	-	TRBJ2-7	TRBV3-1/TRBV3-2	CASSQRDGYEQYF	TGTGCCAGCAGCCAAAGGGACGGCTACGAGCAGTACTTC
-	-	TRBJ1-6	TRBV19	CASTLKVDSPLHF	TGTGCCAGTACACTCAAGGTGGATTCACCCCTCCACTTT
-	TRBD2	TRBJ2-2	TRBV5-5	CASSFGWASGSSGELFF	TGTGCCAGCAGCTTTGGGTGGGCTAGCGGGAGTTCCGGGGAGCTGTTTTTT
-	TRBD1	TRBJ1-2	TRBV6-5	CASSYSTGGKGGYTF	TGTGCCAGCAGTTACTCGACAGGGGGCAAGGGTGGCTACACCTTC
-	-	TRBJ1-3	TRBV7-2	CASSLEPGNTIYF	TGTGCCAGCAGCTTAGAGCCTGGAAACACCATATATTTT
-	TRBD2	TRBJ2-7	TRBV5-1	CASSLTAGEHYEQYF	TGCGCCAGCAGCTTGACGGCGGGGGAGCACTACGAGCAGTACTTC
-	-	TRBJ2-1	TRBV7-9	CASSSTWSKTGNYNEQFF	TGTGCCAGCAGCTCGACTTGGAGTAAGACAGGTAACTACAATGAGCAGTTCTTC
-	-	TRBJ2-7	TRBV5-6	CASSSGTLTYEQYF	TGTGCCAGCAGCTCTGGGACACTGACCTACGAGCAGTACTTC
-	-	TRBJ2-3	TRBV11-2	CASSSGLDPPYF	TGTGCCAGCAGCTCCGGCCTTGACCCCCCGTATTTT
once	-	TRBJ1-4	TRBV15	CATSRVPEGSEKLFF	TGTGCCACCAGCAGAGTCCCGGAGGGGAGTGAAAAACTGTTTTTT
-	-	TRBJ1-5	TRBV6-6	CATQLYQGAHQPQHF	TGTGCCACCCAGCTTTACCAGGGAGCCCATCAGCCCCAGCATTTT
once	-	TRBJ2-5	TRBV28	CASLTAGRETQYF	TGTGCCAGCCTTACTGCGGGGCGAGAGACCCAGTACTTC
-	TRBD2	TRBJ2-7	TRBV4-3	CASSPSVPAGVHEQYF	TGCGCCAGCAGCCCCAGCGTGCCAGCGGGAGTTCACGAGCAGTACTTC
-	-	TRBJ2-7	TRBV13	CASSLGVGPYEQYF	TGTGCCAGCAGCTTAGGAGTAGGGCCCTACGAGCAGTACTTC
-	-	TRBJ1-2	TRBV10-3	CAISESGKANYGYTF	TGTGCCATCAGTGAGTCGGGAAAAGCTAACTATGGCTACACCTTC
-	-	TRBJ2-2	TRBV19	CASSIGHSNTGELFF	TGTGCCAGTAGTATTGGGCACTCCAACACCGGGGAGCTGTTTTTT
-	-	TRBJ2-5	TRBV20-1	CSASLVETQYF	TGCAGTGCTTCCCTCGTGGAGACCCAGTACTTC
-	-	TRBJ2-2	TRBV7-9	CASSLITSRVTGELFF	TGTGCCAGCAGCTTGATAACTAGCCGGGTCACCGGGGAGCTGTTTTTT
-	-	TRBJ2-1	TRBV7-9	CASSLVSGWRGSYNEQFF	TGTGCCAGCAGCTTAGTGTCCGGGTGGAGGGGCTCCTACAATGAGCAGTTCTTC
-	TRBD1	TRBJ2-3	TRBV7-9	CASSLGTGDTQYF	TGTGCCAGCAGCCTAGGGACAGGGGATACGCAGTATTTT
-	-	TRBJ2-1	TRBV28	CASSLRGLRMYNEQFF	TGTGCCAGCAGCTTACGGGGCCTGCGAATGTACAATGAGCAGTTCTTC
-	-	TRBJ2-1	TRBV3-1/TRBV3-2	CASSLSWGSYNEQFF	TGTGCCAGCAGCCTGTCGTGGGGGTCCTACAATGAGCAGTTCTTC
-	-	TRBJ1-1	TRBV28	CASSLPSGGFHTEAFF	TGTGCCAGCAGTTTACCAAGTGGAGGGTTTCACACTGAAGCTTTCTTT
-	TRBD1	TRBJ2-1	TRBV6-1	CASSLTGEPYNEQFF	TGTGCCAGCAGTTTAACAGGGGAACCCTACAATGAGCAGTTCTTC
-	-	TRBJ1-1	TRBV9	CASSVVGHTEAFF	TGTGCCAGCAGCGTAGTAGGCCACACTGAAGCTTTCTTT
-	-	TRBJ1-5	TRBV5-8	CASSNGTTRNQPQHF	TGTGCCAGCAGCAATGGGACGACCAGAAATCAGCCCCAGCATTTT
few	-	TRBJ2-1	TRBV7-8	CASTVGGGMYNEQFF	TGTGCCAGCACGGTCGGTGGAGGGATGTACAATGAGCAGTTCTTC
-	-	TRBJ1-1	TRBV5-4	CASIGAAATEAFF	TGTGCCAGCATCGGGGCCGCTGCCACTGAAGCTTTCTTT
-	TRBD1	TRBJ2-2	TRBV2	CASSEGTGVTGELFF	TGTGCCAGCAGTGAAGGGACAGGGGTTACCGGGGAGCTGTTTTTT
-	-	TRBJ2-1	TRBV7-9	CASSLDYNEQFF	TGTGCCAGCAGCCTGGACTACAATGAGCAGTTCTTC
-	TRBD1	TRBJ2-7	TRBV5-4	CASSQGQGETEQYF	TGTGCCAGCAGCCAGGGACAGGGGGAAACCGAGCAGTACTTC
-	TRBD2	TRBJ2-2	TRBV11-3	CASSLTSGAGELFF	TGTGCCAGCAGCCTCACTAGCGGGGCGGGGGAGCTGTTTTTT
-	-	TRBJ2-1	TRBV9	CASSVDPGGSYNEQFF	TGTGCCAGCAGCGTAGATCCTGGGGGCTCCTACAATGAGCAGTTCTTC
-	-	TRBJ2-2	TRBV4-3	CASSQDKLGYTGELFF	TGCGCCAGCAGCCAAGATAAGTTGGGATACACCGGGGAGCTGTTTTTT
few	TRBD2	TRBJ2-7	TRBV11-3	CASSLSGSSYEQYF	TGTGCCAGCAGCTTAAGCGGGAGCTCCTACGAGCAGTACTTC
-	-	TRBJ1-2	TRBV6-5	CASSRTGGDDYTF	TGTGCCAGCAGTCGGACGGGGGGAGATGACTACACCTTC
-	-	TRBJ2-2	TRBV4-2	CASSQASSGNTGELFF	TGTGCCAGCAGCCAAGCTTCAAGCGGAAACACCGGGGAGCTGTTTTTT
-	-	TRBJ2-1	TRBV12-3/TRBV12-4	CASRPDRGEQFF	TGTGCCAGCAGGCCAGATAGGGGTGAGCAGTTCTTC
-	-	TRBJ2-3	TRBV10-3	CATRPTPRTDTQYF	TGTGCCACCAGACCGACACCCCGCACAGATACGCAGTATTTT
-	TRBD1	TRBJ1-1	TRBV5-6	CASSSASGTEPWMNTEAFF	TGTGCCAGCAGCTCTGCATCCGGGACAGAGCCATGGATGAACACTGAAGCTTTCTTT
-	-	TRBJ1-5	TRBV2	CASSIGGTTIGNQPQHF	TGTGCCAGCAGTATTGGCGGCACAACGATCGGCAATCAGCCCCAGCATTTT
-	-	TRBJ1-6	TRBV5-1	CASSKNPRSSYNSPLHF	TGCGCCAGCAGCAAAAACCCACGGAGCTCCTATAATTCACCCCTCCACTTT
-	-	TRBJ1-5	TRBV25-1	CASKIGRDSRERPQHF	TGTGCCAGCAAAATCGGGCGGGACTCACGAGAGCGGCCCCAGCATTTT
-	-	TRBJ2-2	TRBV5-1	CARLPDTRDWISSGPGELFF	TGCGCCCGGCTCCCGGACACTCGAGACTGGATTTCATCGGGTCCCGGGGAGCTGTTTTTT
-	-	TRBJ2-5	TRBV5-1	CASSGPGLSGPQYF	TGCGCCAGCAGCGGGCCGGGGTTATCAGGACCCCAGTACTTC
-	TRBD2	TRBJ2-7	TRBV19	CASSPSGGTSGGPYLYEQYF	TGTGCCAGTAGCCCTAGCGGAGGGACTAGCGGGGGGCCATATCTCTACGAGCAGTACTTC
-	-	TRBJ1-1	TRBV20-1	CTPVGYTEAFF	TGCACACCGGTCGGGTACACTGAAGCTTTCTTT
-	-	TRBJ2-7	TRBV19	CASSPQPWTVQYF	TGTGCCAGTAGTCCCCAGCCCTGGACAGTACAGTACTTC
-	-	TRBJ2-4	TRBV4-3	CASSQDMTVKNIQYF	TGCGCCAGCAGCCAAGATATGACAGTGAAAAACATTCAGTACTTC
-	-	TRBJ2-5	TRBV5-6	CASSPLATRETQYF	TGTGCCAGCAGCCCCCTAGCCACCCGAGAGACCCAGTACTTC
-	TRBD2	TRBJ2-1	TRBV11-3	CASSLEAGRGEQFF	TGTGCCAGCAGCTTAGAAGCGGGGAGGGGTGAGCAGTTCTTC